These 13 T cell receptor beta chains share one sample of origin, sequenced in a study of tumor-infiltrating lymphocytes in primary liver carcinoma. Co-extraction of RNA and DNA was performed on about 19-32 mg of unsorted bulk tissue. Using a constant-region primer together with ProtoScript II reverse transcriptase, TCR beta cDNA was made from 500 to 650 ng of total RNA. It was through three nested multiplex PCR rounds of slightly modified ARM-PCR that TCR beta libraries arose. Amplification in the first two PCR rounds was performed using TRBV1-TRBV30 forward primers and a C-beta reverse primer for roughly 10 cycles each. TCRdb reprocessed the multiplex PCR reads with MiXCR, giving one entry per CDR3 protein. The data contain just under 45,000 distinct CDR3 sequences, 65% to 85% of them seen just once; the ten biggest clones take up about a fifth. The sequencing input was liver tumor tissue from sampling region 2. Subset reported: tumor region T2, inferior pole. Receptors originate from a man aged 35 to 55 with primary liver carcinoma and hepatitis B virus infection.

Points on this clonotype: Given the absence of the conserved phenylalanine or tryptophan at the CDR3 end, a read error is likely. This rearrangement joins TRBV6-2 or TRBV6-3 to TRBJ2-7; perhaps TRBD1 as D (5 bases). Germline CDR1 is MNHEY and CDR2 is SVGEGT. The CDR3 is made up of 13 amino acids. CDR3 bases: TGTGCCGGCAGCCCTACAGGTGCCTACGAGCAGTACTCC. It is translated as CAGSPTGAYEQYS.

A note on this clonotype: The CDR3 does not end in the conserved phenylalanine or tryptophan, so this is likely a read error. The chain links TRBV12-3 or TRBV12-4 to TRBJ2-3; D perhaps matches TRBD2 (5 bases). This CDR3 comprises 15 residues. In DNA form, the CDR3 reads TGTGCCAGGAGTTGGGAGAGGGATGGATCAGATACGCAGTATATT. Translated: CARSWERDGSDTQYI.

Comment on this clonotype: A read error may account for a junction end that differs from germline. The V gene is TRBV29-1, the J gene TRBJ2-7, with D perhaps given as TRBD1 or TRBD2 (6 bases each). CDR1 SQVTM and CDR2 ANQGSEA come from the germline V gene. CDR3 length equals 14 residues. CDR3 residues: CSVAPWGASYEHYF. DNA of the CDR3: TGCAGCGTTGCCCCTTGGGGGGCCAGCTACGAGCACTACTTC.

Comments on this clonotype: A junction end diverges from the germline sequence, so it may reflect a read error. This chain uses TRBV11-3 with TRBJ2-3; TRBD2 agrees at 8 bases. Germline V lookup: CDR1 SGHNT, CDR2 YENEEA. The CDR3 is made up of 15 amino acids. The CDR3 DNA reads TGTGCCAACAGCCCGGGGGGGCTCCAGGGCGGAACGCAATATTTT. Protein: CANSPGGLQGGTQYF.

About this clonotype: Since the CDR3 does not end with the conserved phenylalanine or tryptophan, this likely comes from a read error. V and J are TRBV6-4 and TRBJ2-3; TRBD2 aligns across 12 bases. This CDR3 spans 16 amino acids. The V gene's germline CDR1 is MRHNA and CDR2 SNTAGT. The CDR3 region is CASSDSTSGSIDTQYL. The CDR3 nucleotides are TGTGCCAGCAGTGACTCGACTAGCGGGAGCATAGATACGCAGTATCTT.

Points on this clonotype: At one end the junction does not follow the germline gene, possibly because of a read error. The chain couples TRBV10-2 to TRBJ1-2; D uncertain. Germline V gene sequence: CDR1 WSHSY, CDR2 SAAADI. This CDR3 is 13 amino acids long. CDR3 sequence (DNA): TGCGCCAGCAGTGGAATCGTTAACAATGGCTACACCTTC. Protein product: CASSGIVNNGYTF.

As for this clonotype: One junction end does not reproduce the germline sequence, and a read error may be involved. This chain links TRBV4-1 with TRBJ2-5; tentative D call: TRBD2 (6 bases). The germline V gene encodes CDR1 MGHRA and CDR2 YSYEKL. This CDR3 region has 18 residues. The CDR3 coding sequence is TGCGTCAGCAGCTCTTCAGGAGGCCCCGTTAGCGGCCAAGAGACCCAGCACTTC. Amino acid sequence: CVSSSSGGPVSGQETQHF.

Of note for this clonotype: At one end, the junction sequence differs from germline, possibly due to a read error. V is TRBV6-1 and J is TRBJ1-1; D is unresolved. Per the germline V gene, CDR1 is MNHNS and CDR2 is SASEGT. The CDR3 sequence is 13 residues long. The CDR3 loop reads CASSEIKNTETFF. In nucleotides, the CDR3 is TGTGCCAGCAGTGAGATCAAGAACACTGAAACTTTCTTT.

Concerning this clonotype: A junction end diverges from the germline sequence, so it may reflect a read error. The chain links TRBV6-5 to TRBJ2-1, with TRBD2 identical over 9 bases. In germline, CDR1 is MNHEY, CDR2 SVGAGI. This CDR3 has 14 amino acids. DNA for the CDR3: TGTACCAGTAGTCGACTAGCGGATTATAATGAGCAGTTCTTC. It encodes CTSSRLADYNEQFF.

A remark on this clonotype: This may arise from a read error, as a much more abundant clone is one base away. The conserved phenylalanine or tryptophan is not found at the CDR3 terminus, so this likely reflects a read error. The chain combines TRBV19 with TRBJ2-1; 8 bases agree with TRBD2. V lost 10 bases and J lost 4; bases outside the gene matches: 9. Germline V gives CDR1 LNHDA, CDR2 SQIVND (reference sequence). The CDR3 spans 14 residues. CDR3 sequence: CATISGSFYNEQFI. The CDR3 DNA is TGTGCCACCATAAGCGGGAGTTTTTACAATGAGCAGTTCATC.

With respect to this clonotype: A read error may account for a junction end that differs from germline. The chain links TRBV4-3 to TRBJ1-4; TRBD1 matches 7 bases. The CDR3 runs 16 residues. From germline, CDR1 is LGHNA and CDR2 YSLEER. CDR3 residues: CASSYIAGQRGEKLFF. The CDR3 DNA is TGCGCCAGCAGCTACATCGCGGGACAGAGGGGTGAAAAGCTGTTTTTT.

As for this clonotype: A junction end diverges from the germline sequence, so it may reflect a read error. CDR3 loop: CASSLGLVEKLFF. The CDR3 nucleotides are TGTGCCAGCAGCTTGGGGCTAGTCGAAAAACTGTTCTTT. The V call is TRBV11-2, the J call TRBJ1-4; a weak D match, TRBD1 (5 bases). The CDR3 runs 13 residues. Looked up from germline, CDR1 is SGHAT and CDR2 is FQNNGV. The full variable domain, with the rest looked up from reference TRBV11-2 and TRBJ1-4, is EAGVAQSPRYKIIEKRQSVAFWCNPISGHATLYWYQQILGQGPKLLIQFQNNGVVDDSQLPKDRFSAERLKGVDSTLKIQPAKLEDSAVYLCASSLGLVEKLFFGSGTQLSVL.

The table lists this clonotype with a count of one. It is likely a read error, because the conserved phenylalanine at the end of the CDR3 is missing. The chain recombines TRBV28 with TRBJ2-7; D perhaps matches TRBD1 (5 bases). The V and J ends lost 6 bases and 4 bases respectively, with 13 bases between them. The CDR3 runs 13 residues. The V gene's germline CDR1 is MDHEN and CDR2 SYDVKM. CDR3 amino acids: CASRSGARYEQYL. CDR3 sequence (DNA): TGTGCCAGCAGATCTGGGGCGAGGTACGAGCAGTACCTC.